This TCR beta chain was captured in a study of cytomegalovirus exposure and HLA in healthy donors. Study summary: Assignment to the Caucasian-associated ancestry cluster applied to more than 75% of the approximately 390 genotyped donors.

Findings of the study overall: Presence/absence analyses assumed roughly uniform sequencing depth across donors, which may not hold. Rare TCR sequences predominated, though certain public TCRs were found in many donors.

This PCR relied on a set of 60 Vbeta primers and 13 Jbeta primers. Profiling relied on immunoSEQ multiplex PCR, and the TCRdb table lists in-frame clones only, not all of them. The sample includes approximately 81,000 clones, about 68% of them seen just once. About this clone itself: Antigen: not known.

V was clipped by 6 bases and J by 0 bases, with 12 bases between them. Per the germline V gene, CDR1 is SGHTA and CDR2 is FQGNSA. There are 14 residues in the CDR3. This clonotype was sampled from a man between 40 and 49 years old in good health and CMV-seropositive. The chain links TRBV7-2 to TRBJ2-7; D gene uncertain. Sequenced sample: PBMCs. The CDR3: CASSSRVVSYEQYF. The DNA for the CDR3 is TGTGCCAGCAGTTCCCGGGTGGTCTCCTACGAGCAGTACTTC.